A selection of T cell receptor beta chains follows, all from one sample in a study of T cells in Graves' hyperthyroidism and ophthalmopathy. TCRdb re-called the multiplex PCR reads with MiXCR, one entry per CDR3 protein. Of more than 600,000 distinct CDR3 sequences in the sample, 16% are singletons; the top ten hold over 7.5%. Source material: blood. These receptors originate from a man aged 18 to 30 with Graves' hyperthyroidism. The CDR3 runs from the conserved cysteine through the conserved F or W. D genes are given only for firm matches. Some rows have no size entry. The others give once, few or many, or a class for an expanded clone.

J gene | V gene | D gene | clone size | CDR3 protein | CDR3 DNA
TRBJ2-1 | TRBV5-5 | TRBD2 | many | CASSPGAGGSGEQFF | TGTGCCAGCTCCCCGGGAGCGGGGGGGAGCGGGGAGCAGTTCTTC
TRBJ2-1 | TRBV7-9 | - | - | CASSLGSPSYNEQFF | TGTGCCAGCAGCTTAGGTTCACCCTCCTACAATGAGCAGTTCTTC
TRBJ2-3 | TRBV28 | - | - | CASSALTGGFTDTQYF | TGTGCCAGCAGTGCGTTGACAGGAGGCTTCACAGATACGCAGTATTTT
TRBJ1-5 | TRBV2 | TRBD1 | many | CATATGEVAPQHF | TGTGCCACCGCAACAGGGGAGGTGGCGCCCCAGCATTTT
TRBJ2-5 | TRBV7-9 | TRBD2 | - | CASREAGEYQETQYF | TGTGCCAGCAGGGAAGCGGGGGAGTACCAAGAGACCCAGTACTTC
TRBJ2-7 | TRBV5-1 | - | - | CASSPRSGLGTYEQYF | TGCGCCAGCAGTCCGAGGTCGGGACTGGGCACCTACGAGCAGTACTTC
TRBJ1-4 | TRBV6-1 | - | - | CASSLRTGTSNEKLFF | TGTGCCAGCAGCCTTAGAACAGGGACCAGTAATGAAAAACTGTTTTTT
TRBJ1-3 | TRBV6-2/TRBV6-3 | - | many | CASTQPRGHGNTIYF | TGTGCCAGCACCCAACCGAGGGGACACGGAAACACCATATATTTT
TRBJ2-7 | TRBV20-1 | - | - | CSASSPDREGARDEQYF | TGCAGTGCTAGTTCGCCTGACCGGGAGGGGGCAAGAGACGAGCAGTACTTC
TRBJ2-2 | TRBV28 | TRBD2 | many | CASSFRHSGTSGRPITGELFF | TGTGCCAGCAGTTTTCGACACTCGGGGACTAGCGGGAGGCCAATCACCGGGGAGCTGTTTTTT